The table lists the clone carrying this T cell receptor beta chain with a few counts. The antigen is unknown. One entry per CDR3 protein, called by TCRdb with MiXCR from the 5' RACE reads. Among more than 300,000 distinct CDR3 sequences listed, more than 13% were seen once. These data come from a study of T-cell memory formation after mild COVID-19. Study conclusions and caveats: Pre-infection memory held some responding clones, suggesting pre-existing cross-reactive T cells responded.

This CDR3 spans 14 amino acids. V was shortened by 5 bases and J by 7 bases, with 15 bases between the two germline ends. Sequencing was carried out using PBMCs or a T cell subset sorted from them (not recorded which). The receptor's source is a man aged 18 to 29 who had mild COVID-19 (a few samples of this study predate the infection). Cell type and time point are not known. The J gene is TRBJ2-1, the V gene TRBV12-3 or TRBV12-4, with D possibly being TRBD2 (5 bases). This CDR3 is CASSNHEGRNEQFF. The CDR3 bases are TGTGCCAGCAGTAACCACGAGGGCCGAAATGAGCAGTTCTTC.